The 26 T cell receptor beta chains presented below share a single source sample, sequenced in a study of blood T cell repertoires in COVID-19. Using immunoSEQ multiplex PCR, the repertoire was profiled, and TCRdb retains in-frame clones only, with some absent. This sample carries around 160,000 clones, about nine tenths of them seen once, and the ten largest clones take approximately 4.3%. Material for sequencing was PBMCs or T cells enriched from blood (not recorded which). The receptors stem from a woman in her forties who had been exposed to COVID-19.

CDR3 loop: CASGGGVGTGELFF. In nucleotides, the CDR3 is TGTGCCAGCGGCGGGGGGGTAGGCACCGGGGAGCTGTTTTTT. The chain uses TRBV13 and TRBJ2-2, with TRBD2 matching 9 bases. The V segment lost 8 bases and the J segment 4 bases; nucleotides outside the gene matches: 5. CDR1 and CDR2 (germline): PRHDT, FYEKMQ (reference sequence). The CDR3 is 14 residues long.

The CDR3 is CASSKNPGSRRPQHF. As DNA, the CDR3 is TGTGCCAGCTCAAAAAATCCAGGCAGTCGCCGGCCCCAGCATTTT. The rearrangement uses TRBV28 and TRBJ1-5; no definite D call. The CDR3 spans 15 residues. CDR1 MDHEN and CDR2 SYDVKM come from the germline V gene. The V end lost 8 bases, the J end lost 9 bases, and 23 bases lay between the germline ends.

This chain connects TRBV24-1 to TRBJ1-5, with D tentatively TRBD1 (6 bases). The CDR3 is 12 residues long. Germline assignment: CDR1 KGHDR and CDR2 SFDVKD. V lost 8 bases and J lost 5, with 9 bases in between. The CDR3, as DNA: TGTGCCACCAAGGACAGCCATCAGCCCCAGCATTTT. This gives the protein CATKDSHQPQHF.

V gene TRBV9 combines with J gene TRBJ2-3; perhaps TRBD2 as D (6 bases). V was pared by 0 bases and J by 6 bases, with 11 bases between. Germline V lookup: CDR1 SGDLS, CDR2 YYNGEE. CDR3 length: 14 residues. The CDR3 coding sequence is TGTGCCAGCAGCGTAGTAAGCGGGTACGATACGCAGTATTTT. As protein: CASSVVSGYDTQYF.

The chain combines TRBV15 with TRBJ2-1; a possible D gene is TRBD2 (6 bases). The CDR3 length is 15 residues. Germline CDR1 LNHNV, CDR2 YYDKDF (reference sequence). With 4 bases removed from V and 6 bases from J, the gap between germline ends came to 16 bases. CDR3 sequence: CATSTPGAGSNEQFF. For the CDR3, the DNA is TGTGCCACCAGCACCCCCGGGGCGGGGAGCAATGAGCAGTTCTTC.

The V call is TRBV5-8, the J call TRBJ2-3; D possibly corresponds to TRBD2 (7 bases). The length of the CDR3 is 12 residues. Trimming took off 8 bases at V and 4 bases at J, with 11 bases between the two ends. The germline CDR1 and CDR2 sequences are SGHTS and YDEGEE. CDR3 sequence (DNA): TGTGCCAGAGGGGGGGGCGCAGATACGCAGTATTTT. Protein: CARGGGADTQYF.

V is TRBV19 and J is TRBJ2-3, with D maybe TRBD2 (8 bases). Germline V lookup: CDR1 LNHDA, CDR2 SQIVND (reference sequence). The CDR3 consists of 16 residues. The V end lost 4 bases, the J end lost 5 bases, and 19 bases lay between the germline ends. CDR3 nucleotide sequence: TGTGCCAGTAGTACCCCCGGGAGGGGGCTGAAAGATACGCAGTATTTT. This encodes CASSTPGRGLKDTQYF.

The chain uses TRBV19 and TRBJ2-2; 9 bases are a match to TRBD1. In germline, CDR1 is LNHDA, CDR2 SQIVND (reference sequence). This CDR3 spans 15 amino acids. V shed 4 bases and J 7 bases; nucleotides not matched to a gene: 7. The CDR3 nucleotides read TGTGCCAGTAGTACCACAGGGGGCAGGGGCGGGGAGCTGTTTTTT. It is translated as CASSTTGGRGGELFF.

The chain employs TRBV28 and TRBJ2-7, with a tentative D call TRBD2 (5 bases). V was trimmed by 2 bases and J by 8 bases, leaving 10 bases between them. CDR1 is MDHEN, CDR2 SYDVKM, per germline. This CDR3 region has 12 residues. The DNA for the CDR3 is TGTGCCAGCAGTTTAGAGGGTATCAAGCAGTACTTC. This gives the protein CASSLEGIKQYF.

The gene calls are TRBV5-4 and TRBJ2-7; a possible D gene is TRBD1 (5 bases). The CDR3 contains 14 residues. V lost 2 bases, J lost 2 bases, and 11 bases lay in between. In germline, CDR1 is SGHNT, CDR2 YYREEE (reference sequence). The CDR3 sequence: CASSFFGRAYEQYF. The CDR3 region has the DNA TGTGCCAGCAGCTTTTTTGGCAGGGCCTACGAGCAGTACTTC.

This clone has only one observation. For the CDR3, the DNA is TGTGCCACCAGTGATTCCGGGACAGGGGATTACAATGAGCAGTTCTTC. Its translation is CATSDSGTGDYNEQFF. The rearrangement uses TRBV24-1 and TRBJ2-1; 10 nucleotides match TRBD1. Per the germline V gene, CDR1 is KGHDR and CDR2 is SFDVKD. The CDR3 is 16 amino acids. V lost 2 bases and J lost 4; bases outside the gene matches: 4.

The chain recombines TRBV19 with TRBJ2-7; weak D call: TRBD1 (6 bases). CDR3 length: 16 amino acids. Trimming cost V 7 bases and J 2 bases, with 21 bases left between them. CDR1 and CDR2 (germline): LNHDA, SQIVND (reference sequence). CDR3 coding DNA: TGTGCCAGTACCCCCACCACAGGGCATGGAGCCTACGAGCAGTACTTC. It codes for CASTPTTGHGAYEQYF.

V usage is TRBV5-6 and J usage is TRBJ1-2; 8 bases line up with TRBD1. Trimming took 0 bases from V and 3 from J; bases not matched to a gene: 7. Germline V gene lookup returns CDR1 SGHDT and CDR2 YYEEEE. The CDR3 extends over 16 amino acids. The CDR3 DNA follows: TGTGCCAGCAGCTTGGGTATCGCGGACAGGGACTATGGCTACACCTTC. Translating it yields CASSLGIADRDYGYTF.

V and J are TRBV11-2 and TRBJ2-2, with TRBD2 as a possible D gene (5 bases). CDR1 is SGHAT, CDR2 FQNNGV, per germline. The CDR3 totals 16 residues. Trimming shortened V by 5 bases and J by 3 bases, and 16 bases separated the two germline ends. The CDR3 here is CASSPVGKEHTGELFF. The CDR3 DNA is TGTGCCAGCAGCCCGGTCGGGAAGGAGCACACCGGGGAGCTGTTTTTT.

The chain uses TRBV6-5 and TRBJ1-2, with D possibly TRBD1 on 6 matching bases. Germline lookup yields CDR1 MNHEY and CDR2 SVGAGI. V gave up 4 bases and J gave up 0 bases, with 9 bases separating them. This CDR3 is built from 14 residues. CDR3 in amino acids: CASSSGVANYGYTF. For the CDR3, the DNA is TGTGCCAGCAGTTCAGGGGTAGCTAACTATGGCTACACCTTC.

CDR3 nucleotides: TGTGCCAGCTGCCCTAGGGGAAGCTCCTATAATTCACCCCTCCACTTT. It encodes CASCPRGSSYNSPLHF. This chain connects TRBV19 to TRBJ1-6, with TRBD1 as a possible D gene (5 bases). The ends were cut back, 9 bases at V and 0 bases at J, with 15 bases in the middle. The CDR3 runs 16 residues. The V gene's germline CDR1 is LNHDA and CDR2 SQIVND (reference sequence).

The chain uses TRBV6-4 and TRBJ2-1; 8 bases are shared with TRBD2. The CDR3 sequence is 12 residues long. Germline CDR1 reads MRHNA; CDR2 reads SNTAGT. V dropped 4 bases and J dropped 12; count of bases not matched to a gene: 5. CDR3 sequence (DNA): TGTGCCAGCAGTGTGGCGGGGGGCCCGCAGTTCTTC. This translates into CASSVAGGPQFF.

DNA for the CDR3: TGTGCCAGCAGCCGCCCCGGCGGGAGGGCCTACGAGCAGTACTTC. Translation gives CASSRPGGRAYEQYF. The chain has TRBV7-2 and TRBJ2-7, with 9 positions matching TRBD2. The V gene's germline CDR1 is SGHTA and CDR2 FQGNSA. There are 15 residues in the CDR3. V was clipped by 5 bases and J by 2 bases; unmatched bases: 7.

This clone has only one observation. The V call is TRBV5-1, the J call TRBJ2-3, with a tentative D call TRBD2 (6 bases). The CDR3 length is 16 residues. Germline V gives CDR1 SGHRS, CDR2 YFSETQ. The V end was cut by 3 bases, the J end by 2 bases, with 16 bases between. In nucleotides, the CDR3 is TGCGCCAGCAGCTCCACTAGCACCTCCCTCACAGATACGCAGTATTTT. Its translation: CASSSTSTSLTDTQYF.

This clone was seen a handful of times. The V gene is TRBV3-1 (or the pseudogene TRBV3-2), the J gene TRBJ1-4; no reliable D call. In germline, CDR1 is LGHDT, CDR2 YNNKEL (reference sequence). The CDR3 is made up of 14 amino acids. V gave up 4 bases and J gave up 5 bases, with 11 bases separating them. CDR3 in DNA: TGTGCCAGCAGCCTCCTTACAGTCAATGAAAAACTGTTTTTT. It codes for CASSLLTVNEKLFF.

The chain links TRBV3-1 (or the pseudogene TRBV3-2) to TRBJ2-5, with 8 bases that match TRBD1. V trimming: 2 bases; J trimming: 5 bases; junction bases outside the gene matches: 7. Germline V CDR1 and CDR2: LGHDT, YNNKEL (reference sequence). CDR3 size: 15 residues. DNA of the CDR3: TGTGCCAGCAGCCAAACAGGACAGGGAGTGGAGACCCAGTACTTC. Translated, it gives CASSQTGQGVETQYF.

This chain links TRBV18 with TRBJ2-1; the D gene is possibly TRBD2 (7 bases). CDR3 length equals 17 residues. Between the trimmed V and J ends, which lost 1 base and 0 bases, there was a span of 13 bases. Germline lookup yields CDR1 KGHSH and CDR2 LQKENI. The CDR3 DNA reads TGTGCCAGCTCACCACGGTCGGGGGGCACCTCCTACAATGAGCAGTTCTTC. It specifies CASSPRSGGTSYNEQFF.

The gene calls are TRBV6-4 and TRBJ2-3; possibly TRBD2 for D (5 bases). CDR3 length: 14 residues. The germline CDR1 and CDR2 sequences are MRHNA and SNTAGT. The V end lost 3 bases, the J end lost 0 bases, and 7 bases lay between the germline ends. CDR3 bases: TGTGCCAGCAGTGAGGAGGACAGCACAGATACGCAGTATTTT. It yields the protein CASSEEDSTDTQYF.

The rearrangement joins TRBV10-1 to TRBJ2-5, with a possible D match to TRBD2 (6 bases). With 6 bases removed from V and 4 bases from J, the gap between germline ends came to 15 bases. This CDR3 spans 14 amino acids. The germline V gene encodes CDR1 WNHNN and CDR2 SYGVQD (reference sequence). In DNA, the CDR3 is TGCGCCAGCAGCGCGGGACTCTCTGGAGAGACCCAGTACTTC. It translates to CASSAGLSGETQYF.

This chain links TRBV29-1 with TRBJ2-7, with 13 positions matching TRBD2. Germline V gene lookup returns CDR1 SQVTM and CDR2 ANQGSEA. Trimming at V came to 6 bases and at J to 4 bases, leaving 9 bases not matched to a gene. The CDR3 runs to 15 residues. Here the CDR3 reads CSVETPGLAGYEQYF. The CDR3 coding sequence is TGCAGCGTGGAAACACCGGGACTAGCGGGATACGAGCAGTACTTC.

This chain connects TRBV5-1 to TRBJ2-3; 8 nucleotides align to TRBD2. CDR1 SGHRS and CDR2 YFSETQ come from the germline V gene. With 1 base clipped from V and 5 bases from J, the junction kept 6 bases outside the gene matches. The CDR3 runs 15 residues. The CDR3 bases are TGCGCCAGCAGCTTGCCAGCGGGGGATGTAGATACGCAGTATTTT. Translating gives CASSLPAGDVDTQYF.